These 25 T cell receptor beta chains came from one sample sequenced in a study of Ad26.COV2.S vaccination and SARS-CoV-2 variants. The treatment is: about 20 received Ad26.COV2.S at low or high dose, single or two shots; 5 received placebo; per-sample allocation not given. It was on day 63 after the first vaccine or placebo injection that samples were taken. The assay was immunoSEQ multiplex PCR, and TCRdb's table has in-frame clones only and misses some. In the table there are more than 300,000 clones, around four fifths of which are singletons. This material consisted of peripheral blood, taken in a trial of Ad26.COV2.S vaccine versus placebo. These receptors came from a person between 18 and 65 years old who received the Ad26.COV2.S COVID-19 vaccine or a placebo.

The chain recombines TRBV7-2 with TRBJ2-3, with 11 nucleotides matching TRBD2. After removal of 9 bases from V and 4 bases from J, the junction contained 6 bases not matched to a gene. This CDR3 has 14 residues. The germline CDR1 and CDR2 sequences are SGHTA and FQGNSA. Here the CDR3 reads CASAGTSGSDTQYF. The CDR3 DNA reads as TGTGCCAGTGCCGGGACTAGCGGTTCAGATACGCAGTATTTT.

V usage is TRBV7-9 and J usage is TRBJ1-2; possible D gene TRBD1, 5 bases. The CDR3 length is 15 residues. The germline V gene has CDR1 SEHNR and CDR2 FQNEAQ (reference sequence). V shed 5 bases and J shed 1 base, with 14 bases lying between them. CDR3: CASSRGTENNYGYTF. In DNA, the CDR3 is TGTGCCAGCAGCCGAGGGACGGAAAATAACTATGGCTACACCTTC.

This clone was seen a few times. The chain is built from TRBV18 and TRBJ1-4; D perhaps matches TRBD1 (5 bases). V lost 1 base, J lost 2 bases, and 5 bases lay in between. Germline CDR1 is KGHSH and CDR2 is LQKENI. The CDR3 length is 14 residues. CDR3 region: CASSPQGTNEKLFF. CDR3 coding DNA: TGTGCCAGCTCACCACAGGGGACTAATGAAAAACTGTTTTTT.

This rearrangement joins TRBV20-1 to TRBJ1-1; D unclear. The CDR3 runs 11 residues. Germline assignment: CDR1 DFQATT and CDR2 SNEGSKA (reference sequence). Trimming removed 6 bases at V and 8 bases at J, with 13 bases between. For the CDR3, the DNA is TGCAGTGCGCCGAGTATGGGGGAAGCTTTCTTT. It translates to CSAPSMGEAFF.

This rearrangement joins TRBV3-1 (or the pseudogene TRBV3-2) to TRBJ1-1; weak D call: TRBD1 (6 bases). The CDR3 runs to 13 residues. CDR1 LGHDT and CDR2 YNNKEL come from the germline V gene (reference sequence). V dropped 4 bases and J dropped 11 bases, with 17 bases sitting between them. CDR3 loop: CASSPKGVPGAFF. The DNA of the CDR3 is TGTGCCAGCAGCCCAAAGGGGGTCCCAGGGGCTTTCTTT.

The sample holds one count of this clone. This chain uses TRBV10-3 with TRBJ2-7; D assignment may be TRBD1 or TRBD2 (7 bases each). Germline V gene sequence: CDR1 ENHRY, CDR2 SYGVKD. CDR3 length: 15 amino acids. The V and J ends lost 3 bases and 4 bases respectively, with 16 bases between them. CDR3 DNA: TGTGCCATCAGTGACAGGATCAGGGGGGGGTACGAGCAGTACTTC. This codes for CAISDRIRGGYEQYF.

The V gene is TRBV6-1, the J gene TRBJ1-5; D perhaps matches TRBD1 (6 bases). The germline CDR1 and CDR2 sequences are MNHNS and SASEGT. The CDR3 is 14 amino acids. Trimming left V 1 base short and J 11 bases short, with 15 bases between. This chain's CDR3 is CASSEDGGASAQHF. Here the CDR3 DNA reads TGTGCCAGCAGTGAAGATGGGGGGGCATCAGCCCAGCATTTT.

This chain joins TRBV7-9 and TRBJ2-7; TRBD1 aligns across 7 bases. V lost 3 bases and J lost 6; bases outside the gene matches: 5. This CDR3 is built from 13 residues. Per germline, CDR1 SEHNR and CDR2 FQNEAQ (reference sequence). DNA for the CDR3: TGTGCCAGCAGCTTTGGACAGGAGCTCGAGCAGTACTTC. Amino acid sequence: CASSFGQELEQYF.

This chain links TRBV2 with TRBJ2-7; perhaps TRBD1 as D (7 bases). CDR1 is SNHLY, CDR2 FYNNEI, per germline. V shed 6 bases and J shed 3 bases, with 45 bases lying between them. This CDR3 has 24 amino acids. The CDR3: CASRGTPPLHTEHSTGPVFYEQYF. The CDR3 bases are TGTGCCAGCAGGGGGACTCCACCCTTACACACCGAACACTCGACAGGGCCCGTCTTCTACGAGCAGTACTTC.

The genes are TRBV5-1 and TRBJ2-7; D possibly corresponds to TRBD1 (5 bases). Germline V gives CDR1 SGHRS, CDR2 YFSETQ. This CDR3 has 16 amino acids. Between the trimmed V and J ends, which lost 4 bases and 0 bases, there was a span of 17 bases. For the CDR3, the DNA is TGCGCCAGCAGCCCCGGCAGGGTAAGGAGCTCCTACGAGCAGTACTTC. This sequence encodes CASSPGRVRSSYEQYF.

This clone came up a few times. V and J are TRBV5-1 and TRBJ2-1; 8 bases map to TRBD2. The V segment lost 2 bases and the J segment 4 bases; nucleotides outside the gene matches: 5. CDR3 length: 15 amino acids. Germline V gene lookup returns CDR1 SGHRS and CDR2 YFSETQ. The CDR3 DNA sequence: TGCGCCAGCAGCTTAGCGGGGGCCAGGTACAATGAGCAGTTCTTC. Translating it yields CASSLAGARYNEQFF.

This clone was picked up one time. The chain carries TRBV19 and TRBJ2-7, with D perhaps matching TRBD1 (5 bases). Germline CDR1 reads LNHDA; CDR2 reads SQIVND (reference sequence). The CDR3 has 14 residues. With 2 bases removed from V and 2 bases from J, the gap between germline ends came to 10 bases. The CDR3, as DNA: TGTGCCAGTAGTATAAGGGGCAGTACCTACGAGCAGTACTTC. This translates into CASSIRGSTYEQYF.

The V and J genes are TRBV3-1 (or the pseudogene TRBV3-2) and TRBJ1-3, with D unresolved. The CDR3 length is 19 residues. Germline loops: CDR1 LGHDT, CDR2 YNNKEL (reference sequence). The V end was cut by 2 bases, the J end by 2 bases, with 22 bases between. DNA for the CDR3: TGTGCCAGCAGCCAATCAGGAAGAAAGGGAGTTGCGGCTGGAAACACCATATATTTT. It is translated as CASSQSGRKGVAAGNTIYF.

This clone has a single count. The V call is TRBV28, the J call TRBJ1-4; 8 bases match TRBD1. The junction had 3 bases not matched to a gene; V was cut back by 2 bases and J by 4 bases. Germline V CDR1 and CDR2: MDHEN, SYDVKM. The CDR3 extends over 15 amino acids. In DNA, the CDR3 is TGTGCCAGCAGTTTAAGGGGACAGGTTAATGAAAAACTGTTTTTT. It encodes CASSLRGQVNEKLFF.

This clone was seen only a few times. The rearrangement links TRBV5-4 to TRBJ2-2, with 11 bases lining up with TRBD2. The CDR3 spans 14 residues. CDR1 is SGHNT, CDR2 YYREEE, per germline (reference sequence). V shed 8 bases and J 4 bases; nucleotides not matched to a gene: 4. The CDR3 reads CASSLAGGTGELFF. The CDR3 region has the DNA TGTGCCAGTTCCCTAGCGGGGGGCACCGGGGAGCTGTTTTTT. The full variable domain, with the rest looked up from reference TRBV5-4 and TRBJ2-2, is ETGVTQSPTHLIKTRGQQVTLRCSSQSGHNTVSWYQQALGQGPQFIFQYYREEENGRGNFPPRFSGLQFPNYSSELNVNALELDDSALYLCASSLAGGTGELFFGEGSRLTVL.

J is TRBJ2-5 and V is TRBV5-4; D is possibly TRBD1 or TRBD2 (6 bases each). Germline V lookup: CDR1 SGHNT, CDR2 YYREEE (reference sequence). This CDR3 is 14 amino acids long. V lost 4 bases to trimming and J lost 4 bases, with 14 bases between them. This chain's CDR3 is CASSPTGRGETQYF. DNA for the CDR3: TGTGCCAGCAGCCCCACAGGGCGGGGAGAGACCCAGTACTTC.

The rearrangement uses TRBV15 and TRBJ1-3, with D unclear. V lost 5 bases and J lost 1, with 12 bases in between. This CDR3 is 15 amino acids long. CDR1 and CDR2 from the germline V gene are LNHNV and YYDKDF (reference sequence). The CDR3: CATSPGLHSGNTIYF. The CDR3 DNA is TGTGCCACCAGCCCAGGTCTTCATTCTGGAAACACCATATATTTT.

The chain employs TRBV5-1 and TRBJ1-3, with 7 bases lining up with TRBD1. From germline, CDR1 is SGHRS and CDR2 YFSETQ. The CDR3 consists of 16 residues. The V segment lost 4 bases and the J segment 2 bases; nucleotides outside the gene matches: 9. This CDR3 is CASSTFDGTAGNTIYF. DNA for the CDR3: TGCGCCAGCAGCACCTTTGATGGGACAGCTGGAAACACCATATATTTT.

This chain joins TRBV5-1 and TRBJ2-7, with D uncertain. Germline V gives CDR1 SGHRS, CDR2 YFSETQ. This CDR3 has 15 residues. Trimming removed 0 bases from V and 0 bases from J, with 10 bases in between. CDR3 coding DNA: TGCGCCAGCAGCTTGGACGTCTTGAGCTCCTACGAGCAGTACTTC. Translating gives CASSLDVLSSYEQYF.

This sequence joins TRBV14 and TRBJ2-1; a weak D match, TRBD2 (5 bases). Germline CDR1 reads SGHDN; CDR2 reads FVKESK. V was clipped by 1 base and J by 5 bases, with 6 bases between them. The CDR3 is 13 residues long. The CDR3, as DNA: TGTGCCAGCAGCCAAGTGCGGGACAATGAGCAGTTCTTC. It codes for CASSQVRDNEQFF.

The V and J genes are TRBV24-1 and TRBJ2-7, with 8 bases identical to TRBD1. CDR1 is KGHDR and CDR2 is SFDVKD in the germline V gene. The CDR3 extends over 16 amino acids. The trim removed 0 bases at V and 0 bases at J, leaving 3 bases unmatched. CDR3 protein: CATSDLGTGGSYEQYF. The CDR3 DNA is TGTGCCACCAGTGATTTGGGAACAGGGGGCTCCTACGAGCAGTACTTC.

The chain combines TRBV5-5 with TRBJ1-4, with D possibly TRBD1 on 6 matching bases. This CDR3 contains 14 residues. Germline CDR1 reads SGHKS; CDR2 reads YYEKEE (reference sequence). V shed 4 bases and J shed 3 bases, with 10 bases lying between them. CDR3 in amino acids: CASSTDRPNEKLFF. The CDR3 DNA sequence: TGTGCCAGCAGCACGGACAGACCTAATGAAAAACTGTTTTTT.

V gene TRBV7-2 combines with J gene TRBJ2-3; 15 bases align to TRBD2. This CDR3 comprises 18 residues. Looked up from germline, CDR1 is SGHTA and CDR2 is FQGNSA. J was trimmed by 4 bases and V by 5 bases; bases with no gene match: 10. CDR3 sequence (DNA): TGTGCCAGCAGCCTGCGGACTAGCGGGGGGGCTGGGGCAGATACGCAGTATTTT. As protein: CASSLRTSGGAGADTQYF.

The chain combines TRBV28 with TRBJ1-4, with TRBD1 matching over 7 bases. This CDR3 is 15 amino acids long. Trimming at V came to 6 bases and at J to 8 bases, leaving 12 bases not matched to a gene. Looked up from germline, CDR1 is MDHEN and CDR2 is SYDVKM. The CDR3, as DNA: TGTGCCAGCAGGCCCGACAGGGAAGATTCCGAAAAACTGTTTTTT. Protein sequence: CASRPDREDSEKLFF.

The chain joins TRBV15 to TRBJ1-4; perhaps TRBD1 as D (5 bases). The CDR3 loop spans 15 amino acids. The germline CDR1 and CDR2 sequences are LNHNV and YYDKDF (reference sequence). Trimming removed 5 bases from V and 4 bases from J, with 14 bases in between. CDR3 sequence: CATSRGGDLNEKLFF. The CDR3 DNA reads TGTGCCACCAGCCGGGGCGGCGACCTTAATGAAAAACTGTTTTTT. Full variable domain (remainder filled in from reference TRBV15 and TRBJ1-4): DAMVIQNPRYQVTQFGKPVTLSCSQTLNHNVMYWYQQKSSQAPKLLFHYYDKDFNNEADTPDNFQSRRPNTSFCFLDIRSPGLGDTAMYLCATSRGGDLNEKLFFGSGTQLSVL.